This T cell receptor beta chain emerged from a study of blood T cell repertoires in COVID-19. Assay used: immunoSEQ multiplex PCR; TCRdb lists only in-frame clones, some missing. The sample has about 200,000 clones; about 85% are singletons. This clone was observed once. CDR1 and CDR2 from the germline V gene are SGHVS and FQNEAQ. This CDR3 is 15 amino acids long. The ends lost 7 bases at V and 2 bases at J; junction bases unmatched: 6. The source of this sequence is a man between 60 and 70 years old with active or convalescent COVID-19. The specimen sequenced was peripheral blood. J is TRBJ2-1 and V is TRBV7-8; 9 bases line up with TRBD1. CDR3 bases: TGTGCCAGCACTACCGGGACAGGGCCCTACAATGAGCAGTTCTTC. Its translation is CASTTGTGPYNEQFF.